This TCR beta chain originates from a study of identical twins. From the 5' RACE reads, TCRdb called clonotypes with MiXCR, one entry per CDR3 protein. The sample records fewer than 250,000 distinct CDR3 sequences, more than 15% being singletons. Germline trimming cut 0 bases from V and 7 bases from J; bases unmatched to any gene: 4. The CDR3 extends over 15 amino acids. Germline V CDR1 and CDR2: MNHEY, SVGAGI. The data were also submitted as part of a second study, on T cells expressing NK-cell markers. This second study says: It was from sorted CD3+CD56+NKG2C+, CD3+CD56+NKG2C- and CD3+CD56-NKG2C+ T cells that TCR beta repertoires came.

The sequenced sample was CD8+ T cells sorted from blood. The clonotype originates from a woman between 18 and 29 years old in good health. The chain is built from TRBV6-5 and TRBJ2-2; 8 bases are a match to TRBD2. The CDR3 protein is CASSYSRGGIGELFF. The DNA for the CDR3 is TGTGCCAGCAGTTACTCTCGGGGGGGGATCGGGGAGCTGTTTTTT.